This TCR beta chain was recorded in a study of blood T cell repertoires in COVID-19. CDR1 and CDR2 from the germline V gene are MDHEN and SYDVKM. Trimming at V came to 5 bases and at J to 3 bases, leaving 10 bases not matched to a gene. CDR3 length: 17 residues. Under the authors' procedure: It was from reference gene primer amplification that nucleated cell counts were estimated. Assay: immunoSEQ multiplex PCR; the TCRdb copy retains only in-frame clones and omits some. That table supplies the V and J calls and clone size; D and trimming were determined from the DNA. This table has roughly 250,000 clones, about 85% appearing once. This clone was picked up one time.

Input material: peripheral blood. This TCR derives from a human donor with COVID-19, enrolled during active disease. The donor label of this sample is uncertain. This sequence joins TRBV28 and TRBJ2-2; TRBD2 agrees at 9 bases. CDR3: CASSVGLAGLYTGELFF. The CDR3 DNA reads TGTGCCAGCAGTGTTGGTCTAGCGGGATTATACACCGGGGAGCTGTTTTTT.